The rows below give T cell receptor beta chains drawn from one sample of a study of T cells after yellow fever vaccination. TCRdb fed the 5' RACE reads into MiXCR, producing one record per CDR3 protein. Counted here are hundreds of thousands of distinct CDR3 sequences, around 20% occurring once; the ten biggest clones make up about a sixth. Sequenced material: PBMCs, taken before the yellow fever booster vaccination. The receptors were sampled from a man aged 18 to 35 who received the YFV17D yellow fever vaccine. The CDR3 runs from the conserved cysteine through the conserved F or W. The D gene is left open where the match is weak.

len: 14; d_gene: TRBD1; v_gene: TRBV6-6; CDR3aa: CASSSSGQKETQYF
len: 15; d_gene: NA; v_gene: TRBV7-2; CDR3aa: CASSLVRWGFYEQYF
len: 14; d_gene: NA; v_gene: TRBV6-5; CDR3aa: CASSRISGANVLTF
len: 15; d_gene: NA; v_gene: TRBV6-1; CDR3aa: CASSPSQVETRTQYF
len: 16; d_gene: TRBD2; v_gene: TRBV20-1; CDR3aa: CSAPKRGIRIPGELFF
len: 15; d_gene: NA; v_gene: TRBV6-5; CDR3aa: CASSYSSANTGELFF
len: 14; d_gene: NA; v_gene: TRBV9; CDR3aa: CASTLGGADTEAFF
len: 16; d_gene: NA; v_gene: TRBV28; CDR3aa: CASSSPGTRPGNTIYF
len: 13; d_gene: TRBD1; v_gene: TRBV6-5; CDR3aa: CASSVGTGAEQYF
len: 14; d_gene: NA; v_gene: TRBV2; CDR3aa: CASSEGRRAETQYF
len: 13; d_gene: TRBD1; v_gene: TRBV6-5; CDR3aa: CASSPQGRYGYTF
len: 14; d_gene: NA; v_gene: TRBV20-1; CDR3aa: CSAGRPPTGTEAFF
len: 14; d_gene: NA; v_gene: TRBV6-6; CDR3aa: CASSFTDGNTEAFF
len: 9; d_gene: TRBD1; v_gene: TRBV12-3/TRBV12-4; CDR3aa: CASTPDRAF
len: 17; d_gene: TRBD1; v_gene: TRBV7-2; CDR3aa: CASSLEGQGADGEKLFF
len: 13; d_gene: NA; v_gene: TRBV28; CDR3aa: CASTGISGNTIYF
len: 15; d_gene: NA; v_gene: TRBV29-1; CDR3aa: CSVEDLTALVNGYTF
len: 16; d_gene: TRBD1; v_gene: TRBV5-1; CDR3aa: CASSSRGQDFQETQYF
len: 14; d_gene: NA; v_gene: TRBV12-3/TRBV12-4; CDR3aa: CASSFGGSVDTIYF
len: 13; d_gene: NA; v_gene: TRBV28; CDR3aa: CASGSAMNTEAFF
len: 15; d_gene: TRBD1; v_gene: TRBV12-3/TRBV12-4; CDR3aa: CASSLTGTGGYGYTF
len: 13; d_gene: NA; v_gene: TRBV7-9; CDR3aa: CASHTGNQETQYF
len: 16; d_gene: NA; v_gene: TRBV9; CDR3aa: CASSVEGEVDTGELFF
len: 13; d_gene: TRBD2; v_gene: TRBV20-1; CDR3aa: CSATSGGEDTQYF
len: 14; d_gene: NA; v_gene: TRBV6-2/TRBV6-3; CDR3aa: CASSGARGDLSSHF
len: 15; d_gene: TRBD1; v_gene: TRBV4-3; CDR3aa: CASSQTRGPGSEAFF
len: 13; d_gene: NA; v_gene: TRBV7-6; CDR3aa: CASSERLYEKLFF
len: 12; d_gene: TRBD2; v_gene: TRBV20-1; CDR3aa: CSGAGGKDTQYF
len: 14; d_gene: NA; v_gene: TRBV27; CDR3aa: CASSYRGAQETQYF
len: 13; d_gene: NA; v_gene: TRBV11-2; CDR3aa: CASSSFRYTEAFF
len: 14; d_gene: TRBD1; v_gene: TRBV4-2; CDR3aa: CASSQLDRDYEQYF
len: 14; d_gene: NA; v_gene: TRBV6-5; CDR3aa: CASSVLGSPYGYTF
len: 14; d_gene: NA; v_gene: TRBV5-1; CDR3aa: CASSLDVTAYGYTF
len: 11; d_gene: NA; v_gene: TRBV11-3; CDR3aa: CASSLEDEQFF
len: 15; d_gene: NA; v_gene: TRBV15; CDR3aa: CATSSLMLTDNEQFF
len: 14; d_gene: NA; v_gene: TRBV12-3/TRBV12-4; CDR3aa: CASSIADISDTQYF
len: 13; d_gene: NA; v_gene: TRBV4-1; CDR3aa: CASSSVGLDEQFF
len: 15; d_gene: TRBD1; v_gene: TRBV28; CDR3aa: CASSWGQGSNQPQHF
len: 13; d_gene: TRBD1; v_gene: TRBV29-1; CDR3aa: CSVEGTGHNEQFF
len: 16; d_gene: TRBD2; v_gene: TRBV10-2; CDR3aa: CASRIKGGGAQDTQYF
len: 14; d_gene: NA; v_gene: TRBV7-2; CDR3aa: CASSLDSQVDEQFF
len: 16; d_gene: TRBD2; v_gene: TRBV7-9; CDR3aa: CASSSPPPLAGETQYF
len: 14; d_gene: NA; v_gene: TRBV4-3; CDR3aa: CASSQDYVNTEAFF
len: 13; d_gene: NA; v_gene: TRBV7-3; CDR3aa: CASSMIGWDTQYF
len: 14; d_gene: TRBD2; v_gene: TRBV7-9; CDR3aa: CASSFGTSGDEQFF
len: 15; d_gene: NA; v_gene: TRBV24-1; CDR3aa: CATSDPGLFSNEQFF